The 8 T cell receptor beta chains in this list originate from one sample, sequenced in a study of T cells after yellow fever vaccination. TCRdb reanalysed the 5' RACE reads using MiXCR and keeps one entry per CDR3 protein. The sample gives about 320,000 distinct CDR3 sequences, around 4.5% of which show up once; just under 20% is in the top ten. The sequencing here drew on PBMCs, taken 15 days after the yellow fever booster vaccination. These receptors originate from a man between 18 and 29 years old who received the YFV17D yellow fever vaccine.

In this sample, this clonotype turned up many times. The CDR3 DNA follows: TGTGCCAGCGGCGGGACCACGAGGGAAAAACTGTTTTTT. It specifies CASGGTTREKLFF. The chain couples TRBV6-5 to TRBJ1-4; TRBD1 might be the D (5 bases). Between the trimmed V and J ends, which lost 8 bases and 8 bases, there was a span of 15 bases. Germline assignment: CDR1 MNHEY and CDR2 SVGAGI. This CDR3 is 13 amino acids long.

This chain links TRBV19 with TRBJ2-1, with a weak D call TRBD2 (5 bases). Germline lookup yields CDR1 LNHDA and CDR2 SQIVND (reference sequence). CDR3 length: 15 amino acids. V was shortened by 5 bases and J by 6 bases, with 17 bases between the two germline ends. The CDR3, as DNA: TGTGCCAGTAGTTCGCGGGTATTCTTGGTCAATGAGCAGTTCTTC. This sequence encodes CASSSRVFLVNEQFF.

CDR3 nucleotide sequence: TGCGCCAGCAGCCGGGACTGGATTCAAGAGACCCAGTACTTC. Amino acids: CASSRDWIQETQYF. The V and J genes are TRBV5-1 and TRBJ2-5; the D gene is possibly TRBD2 (6 bases). The CDR3 runs 14 residues. Germline V lookup: CDR1 SGHRS, CDR2 YFSETQ. Trimming shortened V by 4 bases and J by 2 bases, and 12 bases separated the two germline ends. Full variable domain (rest looked up from reference TRBV5-1 and TRBJ2-5): KAGVTQTPRYLIKTRGQQVTLSCSPISGHRSVSWYQQTPGQGLQFLFEYFSETQRNKGNFPGRFSGRQFSNSRSEMNVSTLELGDSALYLCASSRDWIQETQYFGPGTRLLVL.

This clonotype has at least ten counts. The J gene is TRBJ1-5, the V gene TRBV12-3 or TRBV12-4; D gene ambiguous. The length of the CDR3 is 13 residues. Trimming pared 2 bases from V and 4 bases from J, leaving 6 bases between. The CDR3 reads CASSLSQNQPQHF. The CDR3, as DNA: TGTGCCAGCAGTTTAAGTCAGAATCAGCCCCAGCATTTT.

This clonotype was counted only a few times. V and J are TRBV3-1 and TRBJ1-6; weak D call: TRBD1 (6 bases). Per the germline V gene, CDR1 is LGHDT and CDR2 is YNNKEL (reference sequence). Trimming cost V 0 bases and J 2 bases, with 14 bases left between them. The CDR3 is made up of 18 amino acids. Written as DNA, the CDR3 is TGTGCCAGCAGCCAAGAAATTTACGGGGGCGCCTATAATTCACCCCTCCACTTT. This translates into CASSQEIYGGAYNSPLHF.

The chain employs TRBV6-2 or TRBV6-3 and TRBJ2-5; TRBD1 aligns across 10 bases. Germline V CDR1 and CDR2: MNHEY, SVGEGT. Trimming cost V 2 bases and J 4 bases; bases outside gene matches: 4. The CDR3 runs 15 residues. This chain's CDR3 is CASSYPGQGGETQYF. As DNA, the CDR3 is TGTGCCAGCAGTTACCCTGGACAGGGGGGAGAGACCCAGTACTTC.

The V gene is TRBV20-1, the J gene TRBJ2-7, with 9 bases fitting TRBD1. CDR3 length: 13 amino acids. After removal of 3 bases from V and 4 bases from J, the junction contained 4 bases not matched to a gene. Germline CDR1 DFQATT, CDR2 SNEGSKA (reference sequence). CDR3 bases: TGCAGTGCTAGGGGGACAGGGTCTTACGAGCAGTACTTC. Amino acid sequence: CSARGTGSYEQYF.

This clonotype was counted many times. This chain uses TRBV4-3 with TRBJ2-3, with D perhaps TRBD2 (5 bases). The CDR3 length is 15 residues. CDR1 is LGHNA and CDR2 is YSLEER in the germline V gene. With 6 bases removed from V and 0 bases from J, the gap between germline ends came to 13 bases. CDR3 in amino acids: CASRLNGVSTDTQYF. CDR3 coding DNA: TGCGCCAGCAGACTTAACGGGGTTAGCACAGATACGCAGTATTTT.